The 5 T cell receptor beta chains reported below all come from one sample, sequenced in a study of graft-versus-host responses after intestinal transplantation (dated by TCRdb to the early 2020s). The library was produced with the immunoSEQ multiplex PCR assay. Sourced from immuneACCESS, this table was stored by TCRdb with only in-frame sequences that have V and J called. A share of the clones is absent; for the studies checked, an unresolved V gene accounts for under half, and the remainder has no known explanation. Recorded for this sample are about 15,000 clones; 25% to 35% of them occurred a single time. The ten largest account for 3% to 4% of the sample. The sample's time point label, in plain terms: cells obtained before transplantation from donor or recipient. The sequences come from alloreactive CD4+ T cells from a mixed lymphocyte reaction culture, collected before intestinal transplant. This specimen's cell subset or site label, interpreted: CFSE-low proliferating T cells sorted from approximately 6-day pre-transplant mixed lymphocyte reaction (GvH or HvG direction). The receptors come from a human patient who received an intestinal transplant.

This clone was found a few times. The V and J genes are TRBV28 and TRBJ2-5; the D gene is possibly TRBD1 (6 bases). The CDR3 runs to 15 residues. V was clipped by 4 bases and J by 4 bases, with 16 bases between them. Germline CDR1 reads MDHEN; CDR2 reads SYDVKM. CDR3 nucleotides: TGTGCCAGCAGTTCCGCAGGGGTCGGAGGAGAGACCCAGTACTTC. Encoded protein: CASSSAGVGGETQYF.

A note on this clone: Other nucleotide sequences in the sample specify the same CDR3. The V call is TRBV9, the J call TRBJ2-7; D ambiguous. Germline V gene data show CDR1 as SGDLS and CDR2 as YYNGEE. Trimming removed 7 bases from V and 7 bases from J, with 18 bases in between. The CDR3 has 13 amino acids. The CDR3 DNA follows: TGTGCCAGCGCCTCAATTGACCTCGGGGAGCAGTACTTC. Encoded protein: CASASIDLGEQYF.

The V gene is TRBV28, the J gene TRBJ1-2; possibly TRBD1 for D (6 bases). Germline lookup yields CDR1 MDHEN and CDR2 SYDVKM. The length of the CDR3 is 15 residues. V shed 6 bases and J shed 2 bases, with 16 bases lying between them. The CDR3 here is CASSPTWTVNYGYTF. The DNA for the CDR3 is TGTGCCAGCAGCCCTACCTGGACAGTCAACTATGGCTACACCTTC.

This clone was observed a few times. The chain recombines TRBV4-2 with TRBJ1-3; 8 bases are a match to TRBD1. Germline V gene lookup returns CDR1 LGHNA and CDR2 YNFKEQ. This CDR3 is built from 15 residues. Germline trimming cut 5 bases from V and 6 bases from J; bases unmatched to any gene: 9. CDR3 amino acids: CASSSRQGSLNTIYF. CDR3 nucleotides: TGTGCCAGCAGCTCCAGACAGGGGTCCTTAAACACCATATATTTT.

V usage is TRBV6-1 and J usage is TRBJ2-7; D not certain. V gave up 8 bases and J gave up 3 bases, with 20 bases separating them. Germline V gene sequence: CDR1 MNHNS, CDR2 SASEGT. This CDR3 is 15 amino acids long. In nucleotides, the CDR3 is TGTGCCAGCCGGTTATATATAGGGTTAGTCTACGAGCAGTACTTC. This translates into CASRLYIGLVYEQYF.